This T cell receptor beta chain was observed in a study of CD8 T cells in ankylosing spondylitis. There are 13 residues in the CDR3. CDR1 SQVTM and CDR2 ANQGSEA come from the germline V gene. Trimming shortened V by 8 bases and J by 6 bases, and 19 bases separated the two germline ends. TCRdb re-analysed the 5' RACE reads in MiXCR, keeping a single row per CDR3 protein. The profile shows a few hundred thousand distinct CDR3 sequences, roughly 10% of them singletons. A word on this clonotype: Its specificity is unknown.

Study-level results: Reported data indicate significant enrichment of disease-linked clones within matched ankylosing spondylitis synovial fluid.

This sequence joins TRBV29-1 and TRBJ1-2; D unresolved. This TCR was recovered from a male donor with ankylosing spondylitis or in good health (not recorded which). The sequencing sample was made of blood, either unsorted or a sorted T cell fraction (not recorded which). CDR3 loop: CSSLAVIGNGYTF. In DNA, the CDR3 is TGCAGCTCTTTGGCAGTTATAGGTAATGGCTACACCTTC.